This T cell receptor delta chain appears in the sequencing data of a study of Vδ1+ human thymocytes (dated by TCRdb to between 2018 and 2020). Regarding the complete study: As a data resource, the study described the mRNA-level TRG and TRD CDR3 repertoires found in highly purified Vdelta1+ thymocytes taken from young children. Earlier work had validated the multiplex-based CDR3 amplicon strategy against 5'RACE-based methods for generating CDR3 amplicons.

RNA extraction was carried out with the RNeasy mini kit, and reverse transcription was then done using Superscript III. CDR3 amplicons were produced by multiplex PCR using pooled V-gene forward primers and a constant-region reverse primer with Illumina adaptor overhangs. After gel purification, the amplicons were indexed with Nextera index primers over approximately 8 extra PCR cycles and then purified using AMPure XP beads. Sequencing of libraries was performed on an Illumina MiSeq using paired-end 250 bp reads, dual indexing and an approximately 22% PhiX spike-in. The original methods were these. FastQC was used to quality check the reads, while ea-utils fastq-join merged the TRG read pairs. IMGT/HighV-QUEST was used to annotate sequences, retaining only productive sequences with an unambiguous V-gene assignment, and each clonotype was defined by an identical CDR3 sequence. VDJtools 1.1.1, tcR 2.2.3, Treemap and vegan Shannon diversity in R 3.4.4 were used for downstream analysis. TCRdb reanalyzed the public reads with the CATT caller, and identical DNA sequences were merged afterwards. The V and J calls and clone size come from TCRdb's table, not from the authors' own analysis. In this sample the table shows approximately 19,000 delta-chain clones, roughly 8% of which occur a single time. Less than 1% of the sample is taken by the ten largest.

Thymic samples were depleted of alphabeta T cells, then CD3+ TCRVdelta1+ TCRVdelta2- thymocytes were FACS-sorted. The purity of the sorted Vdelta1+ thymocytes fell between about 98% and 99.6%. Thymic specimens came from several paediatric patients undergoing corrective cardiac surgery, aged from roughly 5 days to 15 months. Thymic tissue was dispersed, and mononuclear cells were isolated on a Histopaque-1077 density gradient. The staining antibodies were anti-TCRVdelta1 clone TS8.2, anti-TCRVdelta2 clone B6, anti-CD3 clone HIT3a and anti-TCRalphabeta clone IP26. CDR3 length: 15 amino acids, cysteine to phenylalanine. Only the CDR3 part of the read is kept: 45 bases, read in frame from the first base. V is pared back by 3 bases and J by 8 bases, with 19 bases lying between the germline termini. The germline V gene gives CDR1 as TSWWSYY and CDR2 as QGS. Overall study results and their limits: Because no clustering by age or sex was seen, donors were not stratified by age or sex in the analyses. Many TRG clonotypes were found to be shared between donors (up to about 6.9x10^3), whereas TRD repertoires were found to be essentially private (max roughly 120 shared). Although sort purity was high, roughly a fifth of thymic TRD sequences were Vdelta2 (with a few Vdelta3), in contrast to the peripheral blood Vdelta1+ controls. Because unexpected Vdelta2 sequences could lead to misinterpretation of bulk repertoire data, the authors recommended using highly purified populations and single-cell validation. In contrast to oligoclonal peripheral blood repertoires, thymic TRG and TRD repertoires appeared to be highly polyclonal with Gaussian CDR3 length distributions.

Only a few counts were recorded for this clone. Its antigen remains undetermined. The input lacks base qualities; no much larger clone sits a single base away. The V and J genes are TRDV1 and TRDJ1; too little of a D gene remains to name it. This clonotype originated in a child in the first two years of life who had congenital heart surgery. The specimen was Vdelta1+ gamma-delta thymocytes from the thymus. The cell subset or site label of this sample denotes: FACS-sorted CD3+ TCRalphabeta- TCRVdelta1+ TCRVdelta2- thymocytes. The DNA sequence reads TGTGCTCTTGGGGACATCGCCACTACGTACACAAAACTCATCTTT. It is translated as CALGDIATTYTKLIF.